This TCR beta chain was found in a study of blood T cells in healthy people across ages. Germline CDR1 LGHNA, CDR2 YNFKEQ. The CDR3 spans 13 residues. The V gene lost 6 bases and the J gene lost 0 bases, with 8 bases spanning the gap. With a J-beta primer mix and a sample-barcoded 5' primer, a second PCR ran 7 to 11 cycles. TCRdb itself ran the 5' RACE reads through MiXCR, one entry per CDR3 protein. The repertoire holds nearly 1 million distinct CDR3 sequences, with just over 50% as singletons. The clonotype was recovered from a woman aged 60 to 75 in good health. Input material: blood. The chain couples TRBV4-2 to TRBJ1-1, with D hard to call. CDR3 nucleotides: TGTGCCAGCAGTGACAACATGAACACTGAAGCTTTCTTT. Its protein is CASSDNMNTEAFF.